This T cell receptor beta chain was observed in a study of blood T cell repertoires in COVID-19. The overall study: From T cells, B-cell-depleted T cells, or PBMCs came the material, which was cDNA or gDNA.

Original analysis: Reference gene primer amplification gave nucleated cell count estimates. Using immunoSEQ multiplex PCR, the repertoire was profiled, and TCRdb retains in-frame clones only, with some absent. The DNA was the basis for D and trimming; V, J and clone size are from that table. The sample has 130,000 or so clones, 65% to 85% seen once. One Seattle source followed patients from active infection through their disease course. This CDR3 contains 15 residues. The V gene end was trimmed by 5 bases and the J gene end by 5 bases; junction bases not matched to a gene: 10. Germline CDR1 is MDHEN and CDR2 is SYDVKM.

This sequence joins TRBV28 and TRBJ2-5, with TRBD2 matching 8 bases. The receptor's source is a man in his thirties or forties with COVID-19, enrolled during active disease. The sequencing sample was made of peripheral blood. The CDR3, as DNA: TGTGCCAGCAGTCCGCCGGGGGGGTCGGGGGAGACCCAGTACTTC. Protein product: CASSPPGGSGETQYF.